This record concerns one T cell receptor beta chain sequence. The authors' processing: Reference gene primer amplification gave estimated nucleated cell counts. Here immunoSEQ multiplex PCR was the method, and the copy in TCRdb shows in-frame clones only, minus some. D and trimming were read from the DNA, whereas the V and J calls and clone size are those reported in that table. The repertoire holds tens of thousands of clones, with around 90% as singletons. This sample is part of a study of blood T cell repertoires in COVID-19. Study-wide background: Sites across the United States, Italy and Spain contributed samples from acute and convalescent COVID-19. PBMCs, B-cell-depleted T cells, or T cells provided the cDNA or gDNA that made up the material.

V gave up 4 bases and J gave up 7 bases; unmatched junction bases: 8. Germline V lookup: CDR1 LNHNV, CDR2 YYDKDF (reference sequence). The CDR3 is 15 residues long. The material sequenced was peripheral blood. The rearrangement joins TRBV15 to TRBJ1-5; TRBD1 agrees at 9 bases. The TCR originated in a man between 45 and 60 years old with active COVID-19. The CDR3 is CATSISTGGFQPQHF. As DNA, the CDR3 is TGTGCCACCAGCATCTCCACAGGGGGCTTCCAGCCCCAGCATTTT.